Listed here is a single T cell receptor beta chain. Recovered Cohort 3 donors showed two negative PCRs, clearance, or symptom resolution. This sample is part of a study of blood T cell repertoires in COVID-19. The CDR3 totals 13 residues. Trimming cost V 3 bases and J 7 bases; bases outside gene matches: 1. The germline V gene has CDR1 SGHAT and CDR2 FQNNGV. Authors' data handling: Reference gene primers were amplified, and this amplification served to estimate nucleated cell counts. Sequencing used immunoSEQ multiplex PCR; TCRdb keeps in-frame clones, though not all of them. Clone size and V and J calls were adopted from that table, with D and trimming inferred from the DNA. The data show hundreds of thousands of clones, 85% to 90% seen once.

This clonotype was sampled from a man aged 30-40 years who had recovered from COVID-19. The sequencing input was PBMCs or T cells enriched from blood (not recorded which). V gene TRBV11-2 combines with J gene TRBJ1-4; 8 bases fit TRBD1. In nucleotides, the CDR3 is TGTGCCAGCAGCTTGGACAGGGCTGAAAAACTGTTTTTT. Its translation: CASSLDRAEKLFF.